The 23 T cell receptor beta chains given below trace back to one sample, sequenced in a study of shared clonotypes between healthy human individuals. Some clones are missing from TCRdb's copy, which holds only in-frame ones; the method was immunoSEQ multiplex PCR. The data hold 1,100,000 or so clones, with about 80% observed a single time. Sequencing input: memory CD4+ T cells from PBMCs. As for subset: CD45RA-negative fraction. These receptors came from a young man in good health. Some clones in this sample may be carry-over from other donors' samples.

To note about this clone: Within the sample, other DNA sequences also encode this same CDR3. V gene TRBV5-1 combines with J gene TRBJ2-7; D gene ambiguous. Germline loops: CDR1 SGHRS, CDR2 YFSETQ. The length of the CDR3 is 11 residues. V was trimmed by 4 bases and J by 3 bases, leaving 5 bases between them. The CDR3 spells CASSLFYEQYF. CDR3 coding DNA: TGCGCCAGCAGCCTGTTCTACGAGCAGTACTTC.

This chain uses TRBV7-8 with TRBJ2-7; D gene uncertain. Between the trimmed V and J ends, which lost 5 bases and 5 bases, there was a span of 7 bases. The CDR3 sequence is 11 residues long. From germline, CDR1 is SGHVS and CDR2 FQNEAQ. The CDR3 sequence: CASSPQNEQYF. The CDR3 DNA sequence: TGTGCCAGCAGCCCTCAGAACGAGCAGTACTTC.

About this clone: This CDR3 is also generated by other DNA sequences in the sample. This chain joins TRBV27 and TRBJ1-2, with 9 bases that match TRBD1. The CDR3 has 13 amino acids. V trimming: 8 bases; J trimming: 8 bases; junction bases outside the gene matches: 9. Germline V gene sequence: CDR1 MNHEY, CDR2 SMNVEV (reference sequence). CDR3 residues: CASRLTGGHGYTF. The DNA of the CDR3 is TGTGCCAGCCGGTTAACAGGGGGCCACGGCTACACCTTC.

The chain is built from TRBV10-2 and TRBJ2-7; TRBD2 matches at 11 bases. The germline CDR1 and CDR2 sequences are WSHSY and SAAADI. Trimming at V came to 10 bases and at J to 2 bases, leaving 16 bases not matched to a gene. The CDR3 is 17 residues long. CDR3 in DNA: TGCGCCACAGCCTCGAGACTAGCGGGAAGAGAGCCCTACGAGCAGTACTTC. This sequence encodes CATASRLAGREPYEQYF.

The chain is built from TRBV2 and TRBJ2-2, with TRBD1 matching over 9 bases. From germline, CDR1 is SNHLY and CDR2 FYNNEI. This CDR3 comprises 14 residues. V dropped 7 bases and J dropped 6; count of bases not matched to a gene: 6. In DNA, the CDR3 is TGTGCCAGCACCGGACAGGGGATGGCCGGGGAGCTGTTTTTT. This encodes CASTGQGMAGELFF.

The chain uses TRBV28 and TRBJ1-2, with unresolved D. This CDR3 has 13 amino acids. The germline V gene encodes CDR1 MDHEN and CDR2 SYDVKM. The V end was cut by 6 bases, the J end by 8 bases, with 16 bases between. The CDR3 DNA is TGTGCCAGCAGGCCCCCCTCTGTACCGGGCTACACCTTC. It translates to CASRPPSVPGYTF.

The CDR3 DNA reads TGTGCCAGCAGCCCCGGACAGTCGGTCCAAGAGACCCAGTACTTC. This codes for CASSPGQSVQETQYF. The chain joins TRBV2 to TRBJ2-5, with D perhaps TRBD1 (6 bases). This CDR3 has 15 amino acids. V was trimmed by 6 bases and J by 1 base, leaving 15 bases between them. The germline gives CDR1 SNHLY, CDR2 FYNNEI.

The rearrangement uses TRBV5-1 and TRBJ1-1; D perhaps matches TRBD1 (5 bases). Germline V lookup: CDR1 SGHRS, CDR2 YFSETQ. There are 13 residues in the CDR3. Trimming removed 0 bases at V and 11 bases at J, with 14 bases between. CDR3 amino acids: CASSLGEMRDAFF. CDR3 in DNA: TGCGCCAGCAGCTTGGGCGAAATGAGGGACGCTTTCTTT.

The V and J genes are TRBV7-2 and TRBJ1-2; D is possibly TRBD1 (6 bases). Germline V gene data show CDR1 as SGHTA and CDR2 as FQGNSA. This CDR3 is 13 amino acids long. With 5 bases removed from V and 7 bases from J, the gap between germline ends came to 14 bases. CDR3 protein: CASSMRGGGGYTF. CDR3 coding DNA: TGTGCCAGCAGCATGAGGGGGGGCGGTGGCTACACCTTC.

V is TRBV18 and J is TRBJ2-3; 9 bases are a match to TRBD1. CDR3 length: 17 amino acids. Trimming at V came to 6 bases and at J to 2 bases, leaving 12 bases not matched to a gene. Germline loops: CDR1 KGHSH, CDR2 LQKENI. The CDR3 is CASSPTYIQGATDTQYF. In DNA form, the CDR3 reads TGTGCCAGCTCCCCTACGTATATACAGGGGGCCACAGATACGCAGTATTTT.

The genes are TRBV2 and TRBJ1-2, with no clear D. The CDR3 runs to 15 residues. Germline CDR1 SNHLY, CDR2 FYNNEI. Trimming left V 3 bases short and J 4 bases short, with 15 bases between. CDR3 region: CASSDPPPGIYGYTF. The CDR3 coding sequence is TGTGCCAGCAGTGATCCCCCGCCAGGAATCTATGGCTACACCTTC.

The chain employs TRBV7-3 and TRBJ2-3; 13 bases are shared with TRBD2. V shed 5 bases, J shed 5 bases, and the junction held 7 bases outside the gene matches. Germline V lookup: CDR1 SGHTA, CDR2 FQGTGA. The CDR3 is 16 residues long. CDR3 loop: CASSAPLAGGGDTQYF. The CDR3 DNA is TGTGCCAGCAGCGCCCCACTAGCGGGGGGGGGAGATACGCAGTATTTT.

This chain connects TRBV7-3 to TRBJ1-1, with 8 nucleotides matching TRBD1. From germline, CDR1 is SGHTA and CDR2 FQGTGA. CDR3 length: 17 residues. V lost 1 base and J lost 4; bases outside the gene matches: 11. CDR3 region: CASSLKGTGRASTEAFF. Here the CDR3 DNA reads TGTGCCAGCAGCTTAAAAGGGACAGGAAGGGCGAGCACTGAAGCTTTCTTT. Variable domain in full (rest from reference TRBV7-3 and TRBJ1-1): GAGVSQTPSNKVTEKGKYVELRCDPISGHTALYWYRQSLGQGPEFLIYFQGTGAADDSGLPNDRFFAVRPEGSVSTLKIQRTERGDSAVYLCASSLKGTGRASTEAFFGQGTRLTVV.

The chain employs TRBV6-5 and TRBJ2-1, with D perhaps matching TRBD2 (5 bases). The CDR3 length is 15 residues. Germline V gives CDR1 MNHEY, CDR2 SVGAGI. V gave up 0 bases and J gave up 3 bases, with 9 bases separating them. CDR3 DNA sequence: TGTGCCAGCAGTTACTCGGGAGTCCTCTACAATGAGCAGTTCTTC. Encoded protein: CASSYSGVLYNEQFF.

This clone has only a few counts. V usage is TRBV4-1 and J usage is TRBJ1-5; D ambiguous. The germline gives CDR1 MGHRA, CDR2 YSYEKL. The CDR3 runs to 13 residues. The germline V and J ends were trimmed by 0 bases and 6 bases, with 6 bases remaining between them. CDR3 nucleotides: TGCGCCAGCAGCCAAGAAAGAGTTCAGCCCCAGCATTTT. The encoded protein is CASSQERVQPQHF.

The count of this clone is one. V is TRBV6-6 and J is TRBJ2-1; TRBD1 is a possible D gene (6 bases). From germline, CDR1 is MNHNY and CDR2 SVGAGI (reference sequence). Deletions cut 8 bases from V and 2 bases from J, with 13 bases between. The CDR3 has 14 amino acids. CDR3 nucleotide sequence: TGTGCCAGCTCCCGTCCAGGGGCCTACAATGAGCAGTTCTTC. Translated, it gives CASSRPGAYNEQFF.

This clone was seen only a few times. Distinct nucleotide sequences in the sample also encode this CDR3. The V gene is TRBV28, the J gene TRBJ1-2, with 8 bases fitting TRBD1. After removal of 5 bases from V and 4 bases from J, the junction contained 0 bases not matched to a gene. The CDR3 covers 12 residues. The germline CDR1 and CDR2 sequences are MDHEN and SYDVKM. The CDR3 DNA sequence: TGTGCCAGCAGTGGACAGGGCTATGGCTACACCTTC. It encodes CASSGQGYGYTF.

The V and J genes are TRBV5-1 and TRBJ2-7, with 14 bases aligning to TRBD2. CDR1 and CDR2 (germline): SGHRS, YFSETQ. V lost 3 bases, J lost 8 bases, and 7 bases stayed unmatched. This CDR3 is built from 15 residues. The CDR3 nucleotides are TGCGCCAGCAGCTACGGACTAGCGGGAGGAACTAAGCAGTACTTC. Translated, it gives CASSYGLAGGTKQYF.

The rearrangement links TRBV28 to TRBJ1-6; 8 positions match TRBD1. Germline CDR1 MDHEN, CDR2 SYDVKM. This CDR3 is built from 17 residues. V lost 2 bases to trimming and J lost 8 bases; unmatched junction nucleotides: 11. Here the CDR3 reads CASSLGLTGEMDSPLHF. DNA of the CDR3: TGTGCCAGCAGTTTAGGACTGACAGGGGAGATGGATTCACCCCTCCACTTT.

A single count supports this clone. The rearrangement links TRBV7-8 to TRBJ2-3; D is possibly TRBD1 (5 bases). Germline V gene sequence: CDR1 SGHVS, CDR2 FQNEAQ. V dropped 5 bases and J dropped 1 base, with 13 bases sitting between them. CDR3 length equals 15 residues. In DNA, the CDR3 is TGTGCCAGCAGCCCACCGACAGAGGGCACAGATACGCAGTATTTT. Amino acid sequence: CASSPPTEGTDTQYF.

The chain couples TRBV7-9 to TRBJ1-1; D unresolved. V lost 5 bases and J lost 1, with 14 bases in between. Germline CDR1 SEHNR, CDR2 FQNEAQ (reference sequence). The CDR3 contains 15 residues. CDR3 in DNA: TGTGCCAGCAGCCACCGCACAAACCGGAACACTGAAGCTTTCTTT. As protein: CASSHRTNRNTEAFF.

In its sample, this clone was seen a few times. The chain uses TRBV18 and TRBJ1-1; D gene unclear. The V gene lost 3 bases and the J gene lost 2 bases, with 16 bases spanning the gap. This CDR3 comprises 16 residues. Germline-derived CDR1 and CDR2 are KGHSH and LQKENI. CDR3 protein: CASSPPGSGRNTEAFF. CDR3 nucleotide sequence: TGTGCCAGCTCACCTCCGGGATCCGGTCGAAACACTGAAGCTTTCTTT.

The CDR3 nucleotides are TGTGCCAGCAAGCGGGAGCGCAAATACGAGCAGTACTTC. This codes for CASKRERKYEQYF. V usage is TRBV9 and J usage is TRBJ2-7, with 8 bases identical to TRBD2. Germline-derived CDR1 and CDR2 are SGDLS and YYNGEE. Trimming removed 6 bases from V and 4 bases from J; junction bases left unmatched: 6. The CDR3 totals 13 residues.